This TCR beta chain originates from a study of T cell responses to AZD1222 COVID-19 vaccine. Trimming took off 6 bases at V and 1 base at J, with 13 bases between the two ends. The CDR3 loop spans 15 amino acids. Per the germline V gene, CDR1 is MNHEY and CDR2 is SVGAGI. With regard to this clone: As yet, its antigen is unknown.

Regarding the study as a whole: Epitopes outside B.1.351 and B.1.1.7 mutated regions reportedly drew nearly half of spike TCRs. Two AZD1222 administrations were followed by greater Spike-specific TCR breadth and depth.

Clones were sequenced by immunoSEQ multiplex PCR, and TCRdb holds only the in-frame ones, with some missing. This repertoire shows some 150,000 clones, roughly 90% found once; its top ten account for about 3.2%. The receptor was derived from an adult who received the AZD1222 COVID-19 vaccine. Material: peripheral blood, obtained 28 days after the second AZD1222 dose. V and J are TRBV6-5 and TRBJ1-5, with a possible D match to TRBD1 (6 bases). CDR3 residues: CASSYQDRSNQPQHF. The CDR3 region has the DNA TGTGCCAGCAGCTACCAAGACAGGAGCAATCAGCCCCAGCATTTT.